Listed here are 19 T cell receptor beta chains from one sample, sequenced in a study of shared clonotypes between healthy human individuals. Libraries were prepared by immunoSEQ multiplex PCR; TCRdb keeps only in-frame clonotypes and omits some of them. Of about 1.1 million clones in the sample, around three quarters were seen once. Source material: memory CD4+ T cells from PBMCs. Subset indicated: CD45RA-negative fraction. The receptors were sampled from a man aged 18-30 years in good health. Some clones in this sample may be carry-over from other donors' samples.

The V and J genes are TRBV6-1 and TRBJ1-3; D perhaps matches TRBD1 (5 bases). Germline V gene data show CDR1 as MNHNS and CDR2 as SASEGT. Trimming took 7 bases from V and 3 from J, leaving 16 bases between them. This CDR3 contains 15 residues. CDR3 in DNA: TGTGCCAGCACTAGGGGCAGGGAAAGTGGAAACACCATATATTTT. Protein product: CASTRGRESGNTIYF.

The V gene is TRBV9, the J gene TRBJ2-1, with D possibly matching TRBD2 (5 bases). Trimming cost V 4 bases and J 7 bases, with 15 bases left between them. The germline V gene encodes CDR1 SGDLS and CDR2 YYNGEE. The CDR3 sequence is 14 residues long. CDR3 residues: CASSPRVGGNEQFF. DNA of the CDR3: TGTGCCAGCAGCCCTAGAGTCGGCGGGAATGAGCAGTTCTTC.

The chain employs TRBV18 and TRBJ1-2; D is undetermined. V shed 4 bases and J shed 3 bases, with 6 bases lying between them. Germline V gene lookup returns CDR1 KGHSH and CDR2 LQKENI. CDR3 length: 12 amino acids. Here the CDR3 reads CASSHRDYGYTF. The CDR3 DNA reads TGTGCCAGCTCACACAGAGACTATGGCTACACCTTC.

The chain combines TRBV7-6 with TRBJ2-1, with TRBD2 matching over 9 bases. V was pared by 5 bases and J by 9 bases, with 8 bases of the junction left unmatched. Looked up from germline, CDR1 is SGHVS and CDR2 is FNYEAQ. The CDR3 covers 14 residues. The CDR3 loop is CASSLIAGVSEQFF. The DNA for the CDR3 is TGTGCCAGCAGCCTCATAGCGGGAGTCAGTGAGCAGTTCTTC.

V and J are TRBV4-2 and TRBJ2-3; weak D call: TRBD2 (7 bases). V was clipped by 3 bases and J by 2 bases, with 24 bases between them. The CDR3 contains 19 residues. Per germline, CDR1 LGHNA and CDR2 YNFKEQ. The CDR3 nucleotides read TGTGCCAGCAGCCAGGGGGGGCCTATGGTTTTCTTTGACACAGATACGCAGTATTTT. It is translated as CASSQGGPMVFFDTDTQYF.

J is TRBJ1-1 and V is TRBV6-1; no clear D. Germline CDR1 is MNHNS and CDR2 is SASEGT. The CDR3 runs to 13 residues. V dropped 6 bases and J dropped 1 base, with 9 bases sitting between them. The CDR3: CASSKEGNTEAFF. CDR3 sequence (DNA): TGTGCCAGCAGCAAGGAGGGGAACACTGAAGCTTTCTTT.

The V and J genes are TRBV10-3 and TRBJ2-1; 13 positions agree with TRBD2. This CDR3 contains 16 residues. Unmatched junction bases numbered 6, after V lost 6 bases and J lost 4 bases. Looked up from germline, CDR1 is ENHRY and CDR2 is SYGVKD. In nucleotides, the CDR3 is TGTGCCATCAGCCAGGGGACTAGCGGGAAGTACAATGAGCAGTTCTTC. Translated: CAISQGTSGKYNEQFF.

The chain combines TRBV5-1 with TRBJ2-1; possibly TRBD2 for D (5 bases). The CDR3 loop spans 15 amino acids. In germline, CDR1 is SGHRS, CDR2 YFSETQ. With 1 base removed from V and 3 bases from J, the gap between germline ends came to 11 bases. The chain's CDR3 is CASSLSGLGYNEQFF. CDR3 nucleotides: TGCGCCAGCAGCTTGTCCGGACTGGGCTACAATGAGCAGTTCTTC.

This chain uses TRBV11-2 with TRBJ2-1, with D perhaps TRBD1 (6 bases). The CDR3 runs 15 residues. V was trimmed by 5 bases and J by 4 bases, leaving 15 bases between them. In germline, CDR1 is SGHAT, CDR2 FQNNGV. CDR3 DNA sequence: TGTGCCAGCAGCCCGACGAGGGGGTCGTACAATGAGCAGTTCTTC. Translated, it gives CASSPTRGSYNEQFF.

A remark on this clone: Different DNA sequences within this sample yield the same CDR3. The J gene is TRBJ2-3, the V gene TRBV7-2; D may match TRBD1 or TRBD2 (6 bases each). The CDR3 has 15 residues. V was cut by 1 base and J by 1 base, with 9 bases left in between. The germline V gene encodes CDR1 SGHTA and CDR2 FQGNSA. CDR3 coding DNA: TGTGCCAGCAGCTTAGTGGGGGGCCGCACAGATACGCAGTATTTT. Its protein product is CASSLVGGRTDTQYF.

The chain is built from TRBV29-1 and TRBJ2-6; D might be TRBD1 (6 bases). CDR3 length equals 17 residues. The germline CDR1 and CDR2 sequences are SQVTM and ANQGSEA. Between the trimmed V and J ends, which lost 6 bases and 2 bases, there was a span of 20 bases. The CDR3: CSVLGQRGPAGANVLTF. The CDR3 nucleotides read TGCAGCGTCCTCGGACAGAGGGGCCCTGCTGGGGCCAACGTCCTGACTTTC. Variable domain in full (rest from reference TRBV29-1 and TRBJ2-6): SAVISQKPSRDICQRGTSLTIQCQVDSQVTMMFWYRQQPGQSLTLIATANQGSEATYESGFVIDKFPISRPNLTFSTLTVSNMSPEDSSIYLCSVLGQRGPAGANVLTFGAGSRLTVL.

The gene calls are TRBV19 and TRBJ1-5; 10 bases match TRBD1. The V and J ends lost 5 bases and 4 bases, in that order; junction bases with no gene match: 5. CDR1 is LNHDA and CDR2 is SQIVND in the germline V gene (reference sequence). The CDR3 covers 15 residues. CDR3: CASSRQGAANQPQHF. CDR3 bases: TGTGCCAGTAGTCGACAGGGGGCTGCGAATCAGCCCCAGCATTTT.

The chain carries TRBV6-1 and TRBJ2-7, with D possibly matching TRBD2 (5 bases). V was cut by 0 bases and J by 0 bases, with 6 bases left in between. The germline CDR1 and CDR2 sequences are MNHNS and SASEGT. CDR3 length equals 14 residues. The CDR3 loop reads CASSEARASYEQYF. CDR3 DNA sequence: TGTGCCAGCAGTGAAGCGCGGGCCTCCTACGAGCAGTACTTC.

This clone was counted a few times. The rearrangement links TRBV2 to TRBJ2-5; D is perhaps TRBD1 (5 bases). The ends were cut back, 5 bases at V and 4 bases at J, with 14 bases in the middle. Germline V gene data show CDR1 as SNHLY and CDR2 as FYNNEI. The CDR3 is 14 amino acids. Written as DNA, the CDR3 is TGTGCCAGCAGTTCGGACCCCACAGGAGAGACCCAGTACTTC. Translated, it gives CASSSDPTGETQYF.

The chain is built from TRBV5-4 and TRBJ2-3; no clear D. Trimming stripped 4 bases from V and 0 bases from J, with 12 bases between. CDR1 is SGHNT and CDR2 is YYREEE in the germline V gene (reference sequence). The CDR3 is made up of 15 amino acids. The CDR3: CASSPGGGSTDTQYF. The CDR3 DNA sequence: TGTGCCAGCAGCCCCGGCGGCGGCAGCACAGATACGCAGTATTTT.

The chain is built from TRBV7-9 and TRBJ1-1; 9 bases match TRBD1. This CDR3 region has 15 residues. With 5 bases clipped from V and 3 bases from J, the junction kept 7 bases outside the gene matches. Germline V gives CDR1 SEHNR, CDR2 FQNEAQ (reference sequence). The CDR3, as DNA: TGTGCCAGCAGCCCACAGGGGGCCGAGGACACTGAAGCTTTCTTT. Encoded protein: CASSPQGAEDTEAFF.

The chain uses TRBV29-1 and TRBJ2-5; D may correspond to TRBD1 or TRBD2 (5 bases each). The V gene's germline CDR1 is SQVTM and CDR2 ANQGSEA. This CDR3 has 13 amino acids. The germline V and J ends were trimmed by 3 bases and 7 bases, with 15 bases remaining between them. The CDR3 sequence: CSVDPPGAGTQYF. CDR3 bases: TGCAGCGTTGACCCGCCCGGGGCTGGGACCCAGTACTTC.

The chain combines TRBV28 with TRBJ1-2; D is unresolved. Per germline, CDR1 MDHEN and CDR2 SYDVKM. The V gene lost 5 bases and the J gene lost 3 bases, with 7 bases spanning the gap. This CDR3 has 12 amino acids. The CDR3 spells CASSKVHYGYTF. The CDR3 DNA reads TGTGCCAGCAGTAAAGTCCACTATGGCTACACCTTC.

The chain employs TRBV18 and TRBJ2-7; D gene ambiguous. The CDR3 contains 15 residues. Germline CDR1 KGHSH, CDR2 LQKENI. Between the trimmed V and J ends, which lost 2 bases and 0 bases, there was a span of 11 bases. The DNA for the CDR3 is TGTGCCAGCTCACCAACGGCGGATACCTCCTACGAGCAGTACTTC. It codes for CASSPTADTSYEQYF. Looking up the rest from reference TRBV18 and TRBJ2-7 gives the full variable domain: NAGVMQNPRHLVRRRGQEARLRCSPMKGHSHVYWYRQLPEEGLKFMVYLQKENIIDESGMPKERFSAEFPKEGPSILRIQQVVRGDSAAYFCASSPTADTSYEQYFGPGTRLTVT.